This T cell receptor (beta chain) was sequenced for a study of CD8+ T cells in alopecia areata. RNA extraction was followed by reverse transcription into cDNA, which acted as the sequencing template. Assay used: immunoSEQ multiplex PCR; TCRdb lists only in-frame clones, some missing. This table holds 100,000 to 130,000 clones, 84% found once. Germline-derived CDR1 and CDR2 are LNHDA and SQIVND (reference sequence). The V end was cut by 7 bases, the J end by 0 bases, with 16 bases between. CDR3 length equals 16 residues. Treatment: oral pan-JAK inhibitor, 5-10 mg twice daily. This rearrangement joins TRBV19 to TRBJ2-1; D is unresolved. The specimen was CD8+ T cells sorted from blood, collected at week 24, from a patient treated with tofacitinib. This sequence originates from a human donor with alopecia areata. The CDR3 loop is CASTARLRSSYNEQFF. CDR3 bases: TGTGCCAGTACCGCCCGACTCCGGAGCTCCTACAATGAGCAGTTCTTC.